This T cell receptor beta chain was sequenced in a study of CD8+ T cells in alopecia areata. In the study overall: Treatment comprised oral tofacitinib, 5 to 10 mg twice daily, in treated patients.

The ends were cut back, 2 bases at V and 2 bases at J, with 11 bases in the middle. Germline V gene sequence: CDR1 SGHDT, CDR2 YYEEEE. This CDR3 is built from 14 residues. Alopecia areata patients provided lesional scalp punch biopsies and peripheral blood, both collected for the study. Notes on this clone: Its antigen is unidentified.

Isolated RNA was reverse transcribed into cDNA used as the sequencing template. The data were produced by immunoSEQ multiplex PCR, yet TCRdb's version contains in-frame clones alone and is incomplete. The data hold 150,000 to 200,000 clones, with just over 65% observed a single time. Study conclusions and caveats: More clonal than normal scalp was lesional scalp, particularly alopecia totalis/universalis.

Here the sequenced sample was CD8+ T cells sorted from blood, taken at week 0. The clonotype comes from a human donor with alopecia areata. This sequence joins TRBV5-6 and TRBJ2-7; D unclear. CDR3: CASSLVSRTYEQYF. CDR3 DNA sequence: TGTGCCAGCAGCTTAGTCAGCAGGACCTACGAGCAGTACTTC.